These 17 T cell receptor beta chains came from one sample sequenced in a study of blood T cell repertoires in COVID-19. Sequencing was performed with immunoSEQ multiplex PCR; in TCRdb, only in-frame clones are kept and a portion is missing. The sample holds 200,000 or so clones, about 85% seen once. Material for sequencing was PBMCs or T cells enriched from blood (not recorded which). The receptors shown here come from a man aged 25-45 years who had recovered from COVID-19.

This rearrangement joins TRBV3-1 (or the pseudogene TRBV3-2) to TRBJ2-5; 7 bases map to TRBD2. From germline, CDR1 is LGHDT and CDR2 YNNKEL (reference sequence). There are 15 residues in the CDR3. The V segment lost 3 bases and the J segment 4 bases; nucleotides outside the gene matches: 8. As DNA, the CDR3 is TGTGCCAGCAGCCAGGAAAGCGGGACGGGAGAGACCCAGTACTTC. It specifies CASSQESGTGETQYF.

V usage is TRBV7-9 and J usage is TRBJ2-3, with 10 bases lining up with TRBD1. Germline CDR1 is SEHNR and CDR2 is FQNEAQ (reference sequence). V trimming: 4 bases; J trimming: 4 bases; junction bases outside the gene matches: 8. This CDR3 has 16 residues. CDR3 amino acids: CASSSRDRGWADTQYF. CDR3 nucleotides: TGTGCCAGCAGCTCCCGGGACAGGGGTTGGGCAGATACGCAGTATTTT.

The chain is built from TRBV28 and TRBJ1-4, with 8 bases identical to TRBD1. The CDR3 covers 15 residues. The trim removed 3 bases at V and 7 bases at J, leaving 7 bases unmatched. The germline V gene encodes CDR1 MDHEN and CDR2 SYDVKM. CDR3 region: CASSFRGQEGEKLFF. The CDR3 DNA sequence: TGTGCCAGCAGTTTTAGGGGACAGGAGGGTGAAAAACTGTTTTTT.

This clone showed up just a few times. This sequence joins TRBV9 and TRBJ1-3; 8 bases align to TRBD1. The ends lost 4 bases at V and 4 bases at J; junction bases unmatched: 7. The CDR3 has 15 amino acids. The germline gives CDR1 SGDLS, CDR2 YYNGEE. The CDR3 bases are TGTGCCAGCAGCCCGCCCAGGGGGCTCGGAAACACCATATATTTT. Translation gives CASSPPRGLGNTIYF. The full variable domain, rest sourced from reference TRBV9 and TRBJ1-3, is DSGVTQTPKHLITATGQRVTLRCSPRSGDLSVYWYQQSLDQGLQFLIQYYNGEERAKGNILERFSAQQFPDLHSELNLSSLELGDSALYFCASSPPRGLGNTIYFGEGSWLTVV.

The chain joins TRBV5-6 to TRBJ1-4; D not resolved. Germline CDR1 reads SGHDT; CDR2 reads YYEEEE. CDR3 length equals 14 residues. V was pared by 1 base and J by 4 bases, with 8 bases between. CDR3 nucleotides: TGTGCCAGCAGCTTGCGAGGGAATAATGAAAAACTGTTTTTT. Translated, it gives CASSLRGNNEKLFF.

The chain combines TRBV5-5 with TRBJ1-2; maybe TRBD1 (6 bases). V lost 0 bases and J lost 4, with 16 bases in between. The CDR3 length is 16 residues. In germline, CDR1 is SGHKS, CDR2 YYEKEE (reference sequence). The CDR3 DNA follows: TGTGCCAGCAGCTTGGTATCAGGTGAAGGGGGCTATGGCTACACCTTC. Its protein is CASSLVSGEGGYGYTF.

The genes are TRBV15 and TRBJ1-4, with no clear D. V shed 4 bases and J shed 3 bases, with 12 bases lying between them. The CDR3 extends over 15 amino acids. From germline, CDR1 is LNHNV and CDR2 YYDKDF (reference sequence). This CDR3 reads CATSKEPRANEKLFF. CDR3 bases: TGTGCCACCAGCAAGGAACCTCGGGCTAATGAAAAACTGTTTTTT.

V gene TRBV25-1 combines with J gene TRBJ2-7, with D perhaps TRBD1 (6 bases). The CDR3 runs to 15 residues. The germline V gene encodes CDR1 MGHDK and CDR2 SYGVNS. V was pared by 3 bases and J by 3 bases, with 15 bases between. The CDR3 sequence: CASSDPGQSFYEQYF. The CDR3 coding sequence is TGTGCCAGCAGTGATCCCGGACAGTCGTTCTACGAGCAGTACTTC.

This clone showed up just a few times. The sample contains more than one DNA sequence encoding this CDR3. The chain combines TRBV28 with TRBJ1-2; 8 nucleotides match TRBD1. Germline assignment: CDR1 MDHEN and CDR2 SYDVKM. The V gene end was trimmed by 2 bases and the J gene end by 8 bases; junction bases not matched to a gene: 4. The CDR3 is 13 amino acids. The CDR3 DNA reads as TGTGCCAGCAGTTTACAGGGGGCGCGGGGCTACACCTTC. Amino acids: CASSLQGARGYTF.

In this sample, this clone turned up a few times. The V and J genes are TRBV7-9 and TRBJ2-5; perhaps TRBD1 as D (6 bases). The germline CDR1 and CDR2 sequences are SEHNR and FQNEAQ (reference sequence). Trimming stripped 4 bases from V and 7 bases from J, with 16 bases between. This CDR3 spans 14 amino acids. The CDR3 sequence: CASSSTQGFGTQYF. The DNA for the CDR3 is TGTGCCAGCAGCTCGACCCAGGGGTTTGGGACCCAGTACTTC.

The chain links TRBV10-2 to TRBJ1-1; D uncertain. Germline CDR1 WSHSY, CDR2 SAAADI. This CDR3 is built from 11 residues. The V gene lost 4 bases and the J gene lost 9 bases, with 9 bases spanning the gap. The CDR3 DNA reads TGCGCCAGCAGTGCGGACTTTCAAGCTTTCTTT. This sequence encodes CASSADFQAFF.

The chain couples TRBV6-2 or TRBV6-3 to TRBJ2-3; 10 bases map to TRBD2. Germline V CDR1 and CDR2: MNHEY, SVGEGT. V shed 6 bases, J shed 5 bases, and the junction held 8 bases outside the gene matches. The CDR3 contains 15 residues. This CDR3 reads CASSHSGGAIDTQYF. The CDR3 bases are TGTGCCAGCAGCCACAGCGGGGGGGCGATAGATACGCAGTATTTT.

This chain connects TRBV3-1 (or the pseudogene TRBV3-2) to TRBJ2-7, with 7 bases matching TRBD1. This CDR3 spans 16 amino acids. The V and J ends lost 4 bases and 2 bases, in that order; junction bases with no gene match: 11. CDR1 and CDR2 (germline): LGHDT, YNNKEL (reference sequence). CDR3: CASSPSRDSNTYEQYF. For the CDR3, the DNA is TGTGCCAGCAGCCCGAGCCGGGACAGCAATACCTACGAGCAGTACTTC.

About this clone itself: Other DNA sequences in the same sample also yield this CDR3. The chain employs TRBV18 and TRBJ1-1; D is ambiguous. V lost 3 bases and J 1 base, leaving 6 bases between the germline ends. The germline V gene encodes CDR1 KGHSH and CDR2 LQKENI. CDR3 length: 13 residues. DNA of the CDR3: TGTGCCAGCTCACCGGGGAGGAACACTGAAGCTTTCTTT. Amino acids: CASSPGRNTEAFF.

CDR3 bases: TGTGCCAGCAGCTTAGGTAGGGGGGGGAGAAATGAGCAGTTCTTC. Protein sequence: CASSLGRGGRNEQFF. This sequence joins TRBV11-3 and TRBJ2-1, with D perhaps TRBD2 (7 bases). Trimming cost V 1 base and J 7 bases, with 14 bases left between them. The CDR3 sequence is 15 residues long. Germline loops: CDR1 SGHNT, CDR2 YENEEA.

Only a few counts were recorded for this clone. The V gene is TRBV13, the J gene TRBJ1-2; tentative D call: TRBD1 (6 bases). The CDR3 extends over 13 amino acids. Germline V gene data show CDR1 as PRHDT and CDR2 as FYEKMQ (reference sequence). The V end lost 5 bases, the J end lost 5 bases, and 12 bases lay between the germline ends. Here the CDR3 reads CASSLSTGYGYTF. CDR3 sequence (DNA): TGTGCCAGCAGCCTAAGTACAGGGTATGGCTACACCTTC.

This clone was detected only a few times. The chain employs TRBV5-4 and TRBJ2-2, with D possibly matching TRBD2 (6 bases). Germline V gene data show CDR1 as SGHNT and CDR2 as YYREEE (reference sequence). V lost 3 bases and J 6 bases, leaving 15 bases between the germline ends. The CDR3 contains 15 residues. CDR3 nucleotide sequence: TGTGCCAGCAGCTCCCTCCGGGAGATGCCCGGGGAGCTGTTTTTT. This codes for CASSSLREMPGELFF.